These T cell receptor beta chains were read from a single sample in a study of identical twins. Via MiXCR, TCRdb re-called the 5' RACE reads, giving one row per CDR3 protein. Here the sample spans under 350,000 distinct CDR3 sequences, over 8.5% being singletons. Another study also made use of these data, one on yellow fever vaccine responses in identical twins.

Sequencing was carried out using CD8+ T cells sorted from blood. These receptor sequences come from a woman between 18 and 29 years old in good health. Both conserved end residues are part of each CDR3. D genes are given only for firm matches. Rows may omit the clone size; those that give it use once, few, many or a size class.

clone_size	d_call	v_call	j_call	cdr3_aa	cdr3_nt
many	TRBD2	TRBV20-1	TRBJ2-1	CSATGTRIYEQFF	TGCAGTGCTACCGGGACTAGGATCTATGAGCAGTTCTTC
few	NA	TRBV7-9	TRBJ2-2	CASSHNPSDTNTGELFF	TGTGCCAGCAGCCACAACCCTAGCGATACGAACACCGGGGAGCTGTTTTTT
NA	NA	TRBV4-3	TRBJ2-2	CASSQDSGGLGELFF	TGCGCCAGCAGCCAAGATAGTGGGGGTCTCGGGGAGCTGTTTTTT
many	NA	TRBV5-6	TRBJ1-1	CASSLGSGTEAFF	TGTGCCAGCAGCTTGGGATCCGGAACTGAAGCTTTCTTT
NA	NA	TRBV20-1	TRBJ2-7	CSAREWGAGYEQYF	TGCAGTGCTCGAGAGTGGGGGGCGGGCTACGAGCAGTACTTC
few	NA	TRBV10-3	TRBJ2-7	CAISGRQDFYYEQYF	TGTGCCATCAGTGGGAGACAGGACTTTTACTACGAGCAGTACTTC
NA	NA	TRBV20-1	TRBJ2-3	CSAHTETGTDTQYF	TGCAGTGCTCACACGGAGACTGGCACAGATACGCAGTATTTT
NA	TRBD2	TRBV11-2	TRBJ2-2	CASSLDRLAGNTGELFF	TGTGCCAGCAGCTTAGATCGTCTAGCGGGGAACACCGGGGAGCTGTTTTTT
few	NA	TRBV18	TRBJ2-5	CASSSARWEETQYF	TGTGCCAGCTCATCGGCACGGTGGGAAGAGACCCAGTACTTC
many	NA	TRBV5-1	TRBJ1-2	CASSPEGLGYTF	TGCGCCAGCAGCCCTGAAGGACTGGGCTACACCTTC
NA	NA	TRBV20-1	TRBJ2-7	CSARDLWAQVHEQYF	TGCAGTGCTAGAGATCTCTGGGCCCAAGTCCACGAGCAGTACTTC
few	NA	TRBV6-1	TRBJ2-1	CASKSGQGVYNEQFF	TGTGCCAGCAAATCAGGCCAGGGCGTTTACAATGAGCAGTTCTTC
NA	NA	TRBV5-6	TRBJ2-7	CASSLAEVYEQYF	TGTGCCAGCAGCTTGGCCGAAGTCTACGAGCAGTACTTC
NA	NA	TRBV7-6	TRBJ2-1	CASSSPQGNNEQFF	TGTGCCAGCAGCTCCCCCCAGGGGAACAATGAGCAGTTCTTC
NA	NA	TRBV7-9	TRBJ2-1	CASSQNLGIRYNEQFF	TGTGCCAGCAGCCAGAATTTAGGGATCCGGTACAATGAGCAGTTCTTC
NA	NA	TRBV4-3	TRBJ2-1	CASSQDRWELSNEQFF	TGCGCCAGCAGCCAAGATAGGTGGGAGTTAAGCAATGAGCAGTTCTTC
NA	TRBD2	TRBV5-6	TRBJ2-7	CASSFLTSGSDAYEQYF	TGTGCCAGCAGCTTCTTGACTAGCGGGAGCGATGCCTACGAGCAGTACTTC
many	NA	TRBV7-9	TRBJ1-4	CASSLPGAQNEKLFF	TGTGCCAGCAGCTTACCAGGGGCGCAAAATGAAAAACTGTTTTTT
NA	NA	TRBV5-5	TRBJ2-6	CASSFREIGVTGANVLTF	TGTGCCAGCAGCTTCAGGGAAATAGGAGTAACTGGGGCCAACGTCCTGACTTTC
many	TRBD2	TRBV3-1	TRBJ2-7	CASSQGVASGSDEQYF	TGTGCCAGCAGCCAAGGTGTTGCTAGCGGGAGTGACGAGCAGTACTTC
many	NA	TRBV11-2	TRBJ1-3	CASSLEPGVADLSGNTIYF	TGTGCCAGCAGCTTAGAACCTGGGGTGGCAGACCTCTCTGGAAACACCATATATTTT
many	NA	TRBV5-1	TRBJ2-3	CASSWIQSGSDTQYF	TGCGCCAGCAGCTGGATCCAAAGCGGGTCAGATACGCAGTATTTT
few	NA	TRBV4-1	TRBJ2-7	CASSQEIGDTYEQYF	TGCGCCAGCAGCCAAGAAATAGGGGACACCTACGAGCAGTACTTC
many	NA	TRBV15	TRBJ1-6	CATSAGSSYNSPLHF	TGTGCCACCAGCGCAGGGTCAAGCTATAATTCACCCCTCCACTTT
many	NA	TRBV29-1	TRBJ2-7	CSVELGTRYEQYF	TGCAGCGTTGAGTTGGGGACCCGCTACGAGCAGTACTTC
many	NA	TRBV28	TRBJ2-1	CASSLFMDSYNEQFF	TGTGCCAGCAGTTTATTTATGGACAGTTACAATGAGCAGTTCTTC
few	TRBD2	TRBV12-3/TRBV12-4	TRBJ2-3	CASSLRAGGPLSDTQYF	TGTGCCAGCAGTTTGCGAGCGGGGGGTCCTCTTTCGGATACGCAGTATTTT
many	NA	TRBV7-9	TRBJ2-7	CASRKGQELPDEQYF	TGTGCCAGCAGAAAGGGGCAGGAATTACCGGACGAGCAGTACTTC